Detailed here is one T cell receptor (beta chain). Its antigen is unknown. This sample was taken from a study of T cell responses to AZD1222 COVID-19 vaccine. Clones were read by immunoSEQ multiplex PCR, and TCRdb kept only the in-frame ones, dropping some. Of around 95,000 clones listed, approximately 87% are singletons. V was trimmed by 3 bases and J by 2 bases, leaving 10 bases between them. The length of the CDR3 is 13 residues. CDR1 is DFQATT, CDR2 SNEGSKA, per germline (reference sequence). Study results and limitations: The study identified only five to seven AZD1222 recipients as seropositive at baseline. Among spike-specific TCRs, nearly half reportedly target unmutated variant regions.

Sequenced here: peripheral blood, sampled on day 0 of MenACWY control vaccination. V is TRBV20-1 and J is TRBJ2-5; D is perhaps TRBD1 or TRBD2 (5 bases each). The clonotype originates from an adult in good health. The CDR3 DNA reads TGCAGTGCTAGTCGGGACGGACAAGAGACCCAGTACTTC. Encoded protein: CSASRDGQETQYF.